Reported below is one TCR beta chain. The data derive from a study of T cell changes during pregnancy in multiple sclerosis. The CDR3 is 15 residues long. Per germline, CDR1 GTSNPN and CDR2 SVGIG (reference sequence). The repertoire was sequenced with immunoSEQ multiplex PCR; TCRdb's copy has only in-frame clones and lacks some. The sample lists approximately 60,000 clones; roughly 94% were seen once. Sequenced material: CD8+ T cells from peripheral blood mononuclear cells, taken in the third trimester of pregnancy. This chain connects TRBV30 to TRBJ2-5; the match to TRBD2 covers 8 bases. Matching the DNA end better, TRBJ2-7 makes the J call doubtful. The receptor's source is a female donor with multiple sclerosis, enrolled in a pregnancy study. CDR3 protein: CAWSFFTGGLHEQYF. The CDR3 coding sequence is TGTGCCTGGAGTTTCTTTACGGGGGGGCTTCACGAGCAGTACTTC.